The 23 T cell receptor beta chains below all came from one sample that was sequenced in a study of T cell responses to AZD1222 COVID-19 vaccine. The repertoire was sequenced with immunoSEQ multiplex PCR; TCRdb's copy has only in-frame clones and lacks some. The data show some 130,000 clones, with roughly 85% seen just once and 7.6% held by the top ten. Sequenced material: peripheral blood, taken on day 0 of AZD1222 vaccination. The source of these receptors is an adult in good health.

CDR3 coding DNA: TGTGCCATCGGGCAGGGAGGTCAGCCCCAGCATTTT. This encodes CAIGQGGQPQHF. The chain combines TRBV10-3 with TRBJ1-5, with D possibly being TRBD1 (5 bases). The CDR3 runs to 12 residues. Trimming took 8 bases from V and 6 from J, leaving 11 bases between them. The germline V gene has CDR1 ENHRY and CDR2 SYGVKD.

This clone was found once. V is TRBV19 and J is TRBJ1-4; tentatively, D is TRBD1 (5 bases). CDR1 LNHDA and CDR2 SQIVND come from the germline V gene (reference sequence). Trimming took 3 bases from V and 0 from J, leaving 11 bases between them. This CDR3 has 16 amino acids. The CDR3 is CASSMTEFSTNEKLFF. The CDR3 coding sequence is TGTGCCAGTAGTATGACAGAGTTCTCAACTAATGAAAAACTGTTTTTT.

The CDR3 DNA reads TGTGCCAGCAGCCCTAGCGGGAGGGCAGGAGAGACCCAGTACTTC. It is translated as CASSPSGRAGETQYF. The chain joins TRBV5-4 to TRBJ2-5, with 12 bases matching TRBD2. The ends lost 4 bases at V and 4 bases at J; junction bases unmatched: 5. From germline, CDR1 is SGHNT and CDR2 YYREEE (reference sequence). This CDR3 is 15 amino acids long.

This chain connects TRBV5-1 to TRBJ1-1; no reliable D call. Trimming shortened V by 0 bases and J by 5 bases, and 8 bases separated the two germline ends. Germline assignment: CDR1 SGHRS and CDR2 YFSETQ. This CDR3 contains 13 residues. The CDR3 region has the DNA TGCGCCAGCAGCTTGGTAGGGCGTACTGAAGCTTTCTTT. This translates into CASSLVGRTEAFF.

The CDR3 loop reads CASSWDRSSSYEQYF. As DNA, the CDR3 is TGTGCCAGCAGCTGGGACAGGTCGAGCTCCTACGAGCAGTACTTC. The chain combines TRBV5-4 with TRBJ2-7; 8 bases fit TRBD1. Germline assignment: CDR1 SGHNT and CDR2 YYREEE (reference sequence). The CDR3 covers 15 residues. J was trimmed by 0 bases and V by 3 bases; bases with no gene match: 5.

The gene calls are TRBV19 and TRBJ2-7; 12 nucleotides align to TRBD1. CDR3 length equals 15 residues. In germline, CDR1 is LNHDA, CDR2 SQIVND (reference sequence). J lost 3 bases, V lost 3 bases, and 3 bases had no gene match. CDR3 sequence: CASSIGTGGGYEQYF. The CDR3 nucleotides are TGTGCCAGTAGTATTGGGACAGGGGGCGGCTACGAGCAGTACTTC.

The rearrangement links TRBV7-2 to TRBJ2-7; D is possibly TRBD2 (5 bases). Germline lookup yields CDR1 SGHTA and CDR2 FQGNSA. The V and J ends lost 5 bases and 5 bases respectively, with 10 bases between them. The CDR3 totals 12 residues. For the CDR3, the DNA is TGTGCCAGCAGCCACCCGGGGAACGAGCAGTACTTC. Its protein is CASSHPGNEQYF.

The chain recombines TRBV3-1 (or the pseudogene TRBV3-2) with TRBJ2-2, with 14 nucleotides matching TRBD2. CDR1 and CDR2 (germline): LGHDT, YNNKEL (reference sequence). The J segment lost 5 bases and the V segment lost 1 base, leaving 6 bases of the junction unmatched. The CDR3 runs to 18 residues. The chain's CDR3 is CASSQAGTSGRITGELFF. The DNA of the CDR3 is TGTGCCAGCAGCCAAGCCGGGACTAGCGGGAGAATTACCGGGGAGCTGTTTTTT.

The gene calls are TRBV20-1 and TRBJ2-7; D is possibly TRBD1 or TRBD2 (6 bases each). V was pared by 3 bases and J by 1 base, with 13 bases between. The CDR3 has 14 residues. Germline V CDR1 and CDR2: DFQATT, SNEGSKA (reference sequence). CDR3 sequence reads: CSASRGAGSYEQYF. CDR3 in DNA: TGCAGTGCTAGTAGGGGGGCGGGGTCCTACGAGCAGTACTTC.

The chain joins TRBV10-3 to TRBJ2-3, with a weak D call TRBD2 (5 bases). The CDR3 runs 14 residues. V was shortened by 4 bases and J by 2 bases, with 10 bases between the two germline ends. The V gene's germline CDR1 is ENHRY and CDR2 SYGVKD. In DNA, the CDR3 is TGTGCCATCAGTGGCCCGGGGATCACAGATACGCAGTATTTT. Translated, it gives CAISGPGITDTQYF.

V is TRBV2 and J is TRBJ2-5; TRBD2 matches 9 bases. Germline V lookup: CDR1 SNHLY, CDR2 FYNNEI. The CDR3 runs 14 residues. V was pared by 6 bases and J by 1 base, with 3 bases of the junction left unmatched. This CDR3 is CASRGGGAQETQYF. The CDR3 DNA follows: TGTGCCAGCAGGGGCGGGGGGGCCCAAGAGACCCAGTACTTC.

The rearrangement links TRBV18 to TRBJ1-5, with 7 positions matching TRBD1. This CDR3 contains 14 residues. Trimming removed 4 bases from V and 3 bases from J; junction bases left unmatched: 3. Germline lookup yields CDR1 KGHSH and CDR2 LQKENI. The CDR3 region has the DNA TGTGCCAGCTCACTGGGACAGAACAATCAGCCCCAGCATTTT. Its translation: CASSLGQNNQPQHF.

V gene TRBV5-1 combines with J gene TRBJ1-3; 10 nucleotides agree with TRBD1. The trim removed 3 bases at V and 4 bases at J, leaving 13 bases unmatched. The CDR3 contains 18 residues. Looked up from germline, CDR1 is SGHRS and CDR2 is YFSETQ. The CDR3 DNA is TGCGCCAGCAGCTACCGGGACAGGGGTAGGGCTGGGGGAAACACCATATATTTT. It codes for CASSYRDRGRAGGNTIYF.

This chain links TRBV14 with TRBJ2-5; D is possibly TRBD1 (7 bases). Germline values: CDR1 SGHDN, CDR2 FVKESK. V lost 1 base and J lost 2, with 14 bases in between. This CDR3 is 16 amino acids long. The CDR3 DNA sequence: TGTGCCAGCAGCCAAGCCAGCAGGGGGAGGCAAGAGACCCAGTACTTC. This translates into CASSQASRGRQETQYF.

The chain couples TRBV12-3 or TRBV12-4 to TRBJ1-2, with 9 bases aligning to TRBD1. Losses at the gene ends were 7 bases for V and 6 bases for J; bases not matched to a gene: 6. This CDR3 comprises 13 residues. The CDR3 reads CASTTQGAHGYTF. The CDR3 DNA follows: TGTGCCAGCACCACACAGGGGGCGCATGGCTACACCTTC.

The chain couples TRBV12-3 or TRBV12-4 to TRBJ2-1, with D uncertain. This CDR3 spans 11 amino acids. Trimming removed 6 bases from V and 4 bases from J, with 4 bases in between. The CDR3 region is CASSKYNEQFF. Here the CDR3 DNA reads TGTGCCAGCAGCAAATACAATGAGCAGTTCTTC.

The V call is TRBV25-1, the J call TRBJ1-3; D not certain. Trimming stripped 9 bases from V and 0 bases from J, with 6 bases between. This CDR3 spans 12 amino acids. Germline CDR1 MGHDK, CDR2 SYGVNS. CDR3 residues: CASSASGNTIYF. CDR3 nucleotide sequence: TGTGCCAGTTCCGCCTCTGGAAACACCATATATTTT.

The rearrangement uses TRBV6-6 and TRBJ2-7, with 7 nucleotides matching TRBD2. The CDR3 runs 16 residues. Per germline, CDR1 MNHNY and CDR2 SVGAGI (reference sequence). The J segment lost 6 bases and the V segment lost 5 bases, leaving 16 bases of the junction unmatched. The CDR3 DNA reads TGTGCCAGCAGTACTGGCGGTAGCGGGCGGCTGGGCGAGCAGTACTTC. Encoded protein: CASSTGGSGRLGEQYF.

This chain uses TRBV24-1 with TRBJ2-7, with TRBD2 as a possible D gene (6 bases). The V and J ends lost 2 bases and 7 bases respectively, with 23 bases between them. Germline CDR1 and CDR2: KGHDR and SFDVKD. The CDR3 totals 17 residues. This CDR3 is CATSDWEELGCEGEQYF. The CDR3 bases are TGTGCCACCAGTGATTGGGAGGAATTGGGGTGCGAAGGGGAGCAGTACTTC.

The rearrangement joins TRBV6-2 or TRBV6-3 to TRBJ2-3; D unclear. The CDR3 is made up of 13 amino acids. Between the trimmed V and J ends, which lost 6 bases and 6 bases, there was a span of 13 bases. CDR1 and CDR2 (germline): MNHEY, SVGEGT. The CDR3 is CASSQPPVDTQYF. The CDR3 DNA reads TGTGCCAGCAGCCAACCCCCTGTGGATACGCAGTATTTT.

The rearrangement joins TRBV12-3 or TRBV12-4 to TRBJ1-1, with a tentative D call TRBD1 (6 bases). This CDR3 is built from 13 residues. The germline V and J ends were trimmed by 6 bases and 5 bases, with 13 bases remaining between them. CDR3: CASSPGARTEAFF. CDR3 nucleotides: TGTGCCAGCAGCCCAGGGGCTCGGACTGAAGCTTTCTTT.

The chain joins TRBV19 to TRBJ1-1; D might be TRBD1 (5 bases). V was pared by 1 base and J by 3 bases, with 9 bases between. Germline values: CDR1 LNHDA, CDR2 SQIVND (reference sequence). The CDR3 spans 14 residues. The CDR3 sequence: CASSIGQGDTEAFF. CDR3 sequence (DNA): TGTGCCAGTAGTATAGGCCAGGGTGACACTGAAGCTTTCTTT. The full variable domain, with the rest looked up from reference TRBV19 and TRBJ1-1, is DGGITQSPKYLFRKEGQNVTLSCEQNLNHDAMYWYRQDPGQGLRLIYYSQIVNDFQKGDIAEGYSVSREKKESFPLTVTSAQKNPTAFYLCASSIGQGDTEAFFGQGTRLTVV.

The CDR3 reads CASSYQNTEAFF. The DNA of the CDR3 is TGTGCCAGCAGTTACCAGAACACTGAAGCTTTCTTT. This chain joins TRBV6-2 or TRBV6-3 and TRBJ1-1; D unresolved. The CDR3 runs 12 residues. The germline V gene has CDR1 MNHEY and CDR2 SVGEGT. V lost 2 bases, J lost 1 base, and 2 bases lay in between.